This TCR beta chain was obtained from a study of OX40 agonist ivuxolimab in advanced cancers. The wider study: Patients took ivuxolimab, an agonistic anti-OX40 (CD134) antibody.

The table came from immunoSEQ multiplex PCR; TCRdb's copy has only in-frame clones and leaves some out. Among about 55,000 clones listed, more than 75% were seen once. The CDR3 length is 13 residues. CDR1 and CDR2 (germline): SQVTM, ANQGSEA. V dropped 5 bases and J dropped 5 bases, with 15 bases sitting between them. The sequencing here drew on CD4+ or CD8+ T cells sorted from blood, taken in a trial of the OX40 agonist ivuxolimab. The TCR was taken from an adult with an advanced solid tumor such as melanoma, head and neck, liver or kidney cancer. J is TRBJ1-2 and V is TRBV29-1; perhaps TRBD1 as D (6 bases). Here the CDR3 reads CSVSRTDLYGYTF. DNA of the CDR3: TGCAGCGTTTCTCGGACAGATCTTTATGGCTACACCTTC.